The 18 T cell receptor beta chains below all came from one sample that was sequenced in a study of T cell responses to AZD1222 COVID-19 vaccine. Repertoires were generated with immunoSEQ multiplex PCR, while TCRdb's copy carries only in-frame clones and drops some. The sample lists about 130,000 clones, about 94% occurring once. Specimen: peripheral blood, collected on day 0 of AZD1222 vaccination. These receptors originate from an adult in good health.

J is TRBJ2-7 and V is TRBV6-6, with 8 positions matching TRBD1. The germline V gene encodes CDR1 MNHNY and CDR2 SVGAGI (reference sequence). This CDR3 is 14 amino acids long. After removal of 6 bases from V and 6 bases from J, the junction contained 10 bases not matched to a gene. CDR3 protein: CASSEDRVVCEQYF. The CDR3 nucleotides read TGTGCCAGCAGCGAGGACAGGGTAGTGTGCGAGCAGTACTTC.

The genes are TRBV6-1 and TRBJ1-1; D gene unclear. Germline V gene data show CDR1 as MNHNS and CDR2 as SASEGT. The V and J ends lost 2 bases and 3 bases respectively, with 7 bases between them. The CDR3 runs 13 residues. The CDR3 sequence is CASSEWRYTEAFF. CDR3 bases: TGTGCCAGCAGTGAATGGCGGTACACTGAAGCTTTCTTT.

The chain couples TRBV2 to TRBJ2-5; D is ambiguous. V gave up 7 bases and J gave up 7 bases, with 13 bases separating them. The length of the CDR3 is 12 residues. Germline loops: CDR1 SNHLY, CDR2 FYNNEI. The CDR3 DNA reads TGTGCCAGCACTGACCTCGGATGGACCCAGTACTTC. It encodes CASTDLGWTQYF.

This rearrangement joins TRBV5-1 to TRBJ1-1; D is uncertain. The CDR3 runs 16 residues. V was pared by 2 bases and J by 1 base, with 15 bases between. The germline CDR1 and CDR2 sequences are SGHRS and YFSETQ. DNA of the CDR3: TGCGCCAGCAGCTTAGGTTTGTGGGGAGGGAACACTGAAGCTTTCTTT. The encoded protein is CASSLGLWGGNTEAFF.

The rearrangement joins TRBV2 to TRBJ1-1; 10 nucleotides match TRBD1. The CDR3 sequence is 14 residues long. Germline-derived CDR1 and CDR2 are SNHLY and FYNNEI. V gave up 10 bases and J gave up 5 bases; unmatched junction bases: 10. The CDR3 DNA sequence: TGTGCCACCGAACCGGGACAGGGGAGAACTGAAGCTTTCTTT. Translating gives CATEPGQGRTEAFF.

The gene calls are TRBV5-4 and TRBJ2-1; D is undetermined. Germline V gene lookup returns CDR1 SGHNT and CDR2 YYREEE (reference sequence). The CDR3 runs 14 residues. V was clipped by 3 bases and J by 4 bases, with 11 bases between them. CDR3: CASSSNSRYNEQFF. For the CDR3, the DNA is TGTGCCAGCAGCTCTAACAGCCGTTACAATGAGCAGTTCTTC. The whole variable domain, remainder taken from reference TRBV5-4 and TRBJ2-1, is ETGVTQSPTHLIKTRGQQVTLRCSSQSGHNTVSWYQQALGQGPQFIFQYYREEENGRGNFPPRFSGLQFPNYSSELNVNALELDDSALYLCASSSNSRYNEQFFGPGTRLTVL.

The table lists this clone with a few counts. The rearrangement uses TRBV11-3 and TRBJ2-1; maybe TRBD2 (6 bases). CDR1 is SGHNT and CDR2 is YENEEA in the germline V gene. This CDR3 is built from 15 residues. V was clipped by 1 base and J by 5 bases, with 12 bases between them. CDR3 sequence reads: CASSLVSGVDNEQFF. The DNA of the CDR3 is TGTGCCAGCAGCTTAGTTTCGGGAGTCGACAATGAGCAGTTCTTC.

The genes are TRBV3-1 (or the pseudogene TRBV3-2) and TRBJ2-3; no definite D call. Per germline, CDR1 LGHDT and CDR2 YNNKEL (reference sequence). The CDR3 spans 12 residues. Trimming shortened V by 5 bases and J by 2 bases, and 5 bases separated the two germline ends. The CDR3 bases are TGTGCCAGCAGCTTTATCACAGATACGCAGTATTTT. Protein: CASSFITDTQYF.

The CDR3 nucleotides read TGTGCCAGCACCTACAGGCCCCAAGAGACCCAGTACTTC. This gives the protein CASTYRPQETQYF. V usage is TRBV13 and J usage is TRBJ2-5; a weak D match, TRBD1 (5 bases). Germline lookup yields CDR1 PRHDT and CDR2 FYEKMQ (reference sequence). The CDR3 consists of 13 residues. V was clipped by 7 bases and J by 1 base, with 10 bases between them. The variable domain in full, completed from reference TRBV13 and TRBJ2-5, reads AAGVIQSPRHLIKEKRETATLKCYPIPRHDTVYWYQQGPGQDPQFLISFYEKMQSDKGSIPDRFSAQQFSDYHSELNMSSLELGDSALYFCASTYRPQETQYFGPGTRLLVL.

The chain employs TRBV12-5 and TRBJ1-1; D unclear. The CDR3 runs to 16 residues. Germline loops: CDR1 LGHNT, CDR2 FRNRAP. Trimming took off 2 bases at V and 0 bases at J, with 13 bases between the two ends. CDR3: CASGLQAGRVNTEAFF. The CDR3, as DNA: TGTGCTAGTGGTTTGCAAGCCGGACGGGTGAACACTGAAGCTTTCTTT.

This chain connects TRBV11-1 to TRBJ2-1; D possibly matches TRBD1 or TRBD2 (6 bases each). CDR3 length equals 13 residues. Germline V lookup: CDR1 SGHAT, CDR2 FQDESV (reference sequence). Trimming pared 2 bases from V and 9 bases from J, leaving 11 bases between. CDR3 sequence: CASSLTGRSEQFF. CDR3 in DNA: TGTGCCAGCAGCTTAACAGGGAGGAGTGAGCAGTTCTTC.

The chain has TRBV23-1 and TRBJ1-1; D not resolved. TRBV23-1 is an open reading frame whose function is uncertain. Trimming removed 2 bases at V and 1 base at J, with 8 bases between. This CDR3 contains 14 residues. CDR3 residues: CASSQGRTNTEAFF. CDR3 nucleotides: TGCGCCAGCAGTCAAGGCAGGACGAACACTGAAGCTTTCTTT.

The genes are TRBV2 and TRBJ1-6, with D possibly matching TRBD1 (6 bases). This CDR3 is 13 amino acids long. Looked up from germline, CDR1 is SNHLY and CDR2 is FYNNEI. The ends were cut back, 10 bases at V and 9 bases at J, with 16 bases in the middle. The CDR3 reads CATLGEQGSPLHF. CDR3 in DNA: TGTGCCACCCTGGGCGAACAGGGTTCACCCCTCCACTTT.

The V and J genes are TRBV5-1 and TRBJ1-1; 8 bases align to TRBD1. This CDR3 comprises 14 residues. V lost 3 bases to trimming and J lost 5 bases; unmatched junction nucleotides: 6. The germline V gene encodes CDR1 SGHRS and CDR2 YFSETQ. This chain's CDR3 is CASSSTGVGTEAFF. For the CDR3, the DNA is TGCGCCAGCAGCTCGACAGGGGTCGGGACTGAAGCTTTCTTT.

The chain has TRBV7-2 and TRBJ1-2, with D possibly matching TRBD1 (6 bases). Germline lookup yields CDR1 SGHTA and CDR2 FQGNSA. V dropped 6 bases and J dropped 4 bases, with 15 bases sitting between them. This CDR3 has 14 amino acids. The CDR3 loop reads CASRRSTGLYGYTF. DNA of the CDR3: TGTGCCAGCAGACGAAGCACAGGGCTCTATGGCTACACCTTC.

J is TRBJ1-3 and V is TRBV11-2, with a weak D call TRBD1 (5 bases). Germline assignment: CDR1 SGHAT and CDR2 FQNNGV. The CDR3 sequence is 12 residues long. V was trimmed by 3 bases and J by 7 bases, leaving 7 bases between them. CDR3 coding DNA: TGTGCCAGCAGCTTGGGACGTAACACCATATATTTT. Amino acids: CASSLGRNTIYF.

The CDR3 sequence is CAISELMNTEAFF. As DNA, the CDR3 is TGTGCCATCAGTGAGCTAATGAACACTGAAGCTTTCTTT. This rearrangement joins TRBV10-3 to TRBJ1-1; D gene unclear. V gave up 2 bases and J gave up 0 bases, with 4 bases separating them. From germline, CDR1 is ENHRY and CDR2 SYGVKD. The CDR3 sequence is 13 residues long.

This clone was seen just once. This chain links TRBV6-2 or TRBV6-3 with TRBJ1-2, with D possibly TRBD1 on 5 matching bases. The germline CDR1 and CDR2 sequences are MNHEY and SVGEGT. V was trimmed by 5 bases and J by 5 bases, leaving 15 bases between them. CDR3 length: 14 residues. The CDR3 here is CASSPGRDLYGYTF. The DNA for the CDR3 is TGTGCCAGCAGTCCGGGCAGGGATTTGTATGGCTACACCTTC.